What follows is one TCR beta chain and its context. The target antigen is unknown. With a J-beta primer mix and a sample-barcoded 5' primer, a second PCR ran 7 to 11 cycles. TCRdb fed the 5' RACE reads into MiXCR, producing one record per CDR3 protein. The sample yields about 780,000 distinct CDR3 sequences, around 24% seen once. Total RNA amounts of at least 5.5 micrograms were extracted per sample. The record originates from a study of blood T cells in healthy people across ages. Overall study results and limits: Greater diversity and more naive CD4+ cells were seen in long-lived donors than in aged donors. TCR beta diversity, measured per million T cells, fell in a roughly linear way with age.

CDR1 and CDR2 from the germline V gene are LNHDA and SQIVND (reference sequence). The CDR3 is made up of 13 amino acids. V was trimmed by 4 bases and J by 4 bases, leaving 8 bases between them. Separately, the same data were catalogued under a study of T cells of mothers and their children.

Sample: blood. The rearrangement uses TRBV19 and TRBJ2-1; D is undetermined. The TCR was taken from a boy aged 5-17 years in good health. The CDR3 DNA is TGTGCCAGTAGTAGGAAGATATACAATGAGCAGTTCTTC. Translating gives CASSRKIYNEQFF.